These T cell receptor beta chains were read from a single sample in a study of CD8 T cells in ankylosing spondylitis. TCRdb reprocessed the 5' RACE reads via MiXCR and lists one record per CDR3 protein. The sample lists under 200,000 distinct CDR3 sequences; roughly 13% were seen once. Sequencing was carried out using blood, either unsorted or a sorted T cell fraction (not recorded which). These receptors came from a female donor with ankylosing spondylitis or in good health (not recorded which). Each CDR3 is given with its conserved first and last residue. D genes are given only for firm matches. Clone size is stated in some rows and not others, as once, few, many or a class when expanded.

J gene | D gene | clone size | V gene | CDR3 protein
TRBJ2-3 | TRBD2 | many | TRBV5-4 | CASSLAGREDTQYF
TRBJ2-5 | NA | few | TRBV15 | CATSSPVQETQYF
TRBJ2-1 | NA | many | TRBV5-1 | CASRLDREQFF
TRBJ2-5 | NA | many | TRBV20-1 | CSASLGYQETQYF
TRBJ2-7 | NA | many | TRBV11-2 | CASSLEYGSSEQYF
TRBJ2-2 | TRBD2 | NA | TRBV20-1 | CSARSLAGGPMVAGELFF
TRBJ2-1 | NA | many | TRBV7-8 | CASSQALTVSSYNEQFF
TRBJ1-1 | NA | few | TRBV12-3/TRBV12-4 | CASSLPPGSEAFF
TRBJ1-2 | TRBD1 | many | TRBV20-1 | CSATWDRGDYGYTF
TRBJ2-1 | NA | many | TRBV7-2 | CASSFQIAVARYNEQFF
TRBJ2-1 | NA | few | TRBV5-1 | CASSLGRRGLSYNEQFF
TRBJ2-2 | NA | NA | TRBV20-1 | CSAYPGLHTGELFF
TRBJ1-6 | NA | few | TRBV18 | CASSPAYRDSPLHF
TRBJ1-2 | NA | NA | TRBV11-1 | CASSDSGTPSLRSNYGYTF
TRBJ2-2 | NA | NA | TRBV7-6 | CASSTPLTGELFF
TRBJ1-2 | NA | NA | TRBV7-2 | CASSLDQGSFYGYTF
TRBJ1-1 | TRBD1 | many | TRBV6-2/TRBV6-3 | CASSRRAGQGAAEAFF
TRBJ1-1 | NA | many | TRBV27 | CASGLMNTEAFF
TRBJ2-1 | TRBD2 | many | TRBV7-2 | CASSLYPGLAGVNEQFF
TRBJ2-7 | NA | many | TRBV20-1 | CSARRADPSYEQYF
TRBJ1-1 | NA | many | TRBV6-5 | CASSYLVRTEAFF
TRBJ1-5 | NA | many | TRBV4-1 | CASSQDGVAGLQPQHF
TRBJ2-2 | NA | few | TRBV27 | CASTYDRPGTGELFF
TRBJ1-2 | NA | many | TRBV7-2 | CASSPGFSGYTF
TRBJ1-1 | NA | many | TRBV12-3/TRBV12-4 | CASSQEIRGNTEAFF
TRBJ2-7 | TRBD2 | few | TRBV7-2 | CASSLSISGGGHEQYF
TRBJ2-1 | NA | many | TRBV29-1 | CSVEAGRFEQFF